This T cell receptor beta chain was captured in a study of CD8 T cells in ankylosing spondylitis. The CDR3 consists of 14 residues. Trimming took off 7 bases at V and 6 bases at J, with 13 bases between the two ends. Germline V gene lookup returns CDR1 SNHLY and CDR2 FYNNEI. From the 5' RACE reads, TCRdb called clonotypes with MiXCR, one entry per CDR3 protein. The data hold fewer than 400,000 distinct CDR3 sequences, with about 15% observed a single time. This clonotype originated in a male donor with ankylosing spondylitis or in good health (not recorded which). Sequenced input: blood, either unsorted or a sorted T cell fraction (not recorded which). This sequence joins TRBV2 and TRBJ1-6; the D is unclear. CDR3 nucleotide sequence: TGTGCCAGCACCCTTCTAGGTTCTAATTCACCCCTCCACTTT. Translation gives CASTLLGSNSPLHF.